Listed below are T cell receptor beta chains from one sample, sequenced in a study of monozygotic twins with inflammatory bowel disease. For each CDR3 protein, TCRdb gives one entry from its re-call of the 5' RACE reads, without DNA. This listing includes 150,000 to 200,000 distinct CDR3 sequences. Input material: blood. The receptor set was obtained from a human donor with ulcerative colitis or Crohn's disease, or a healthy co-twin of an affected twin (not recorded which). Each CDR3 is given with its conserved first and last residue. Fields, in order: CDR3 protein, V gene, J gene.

CASSGAGWETQYF	TRBV5-4	TRBJ2-5
CASSQGTVKNIQYF	TRBV3-1	TRBJ2-4
CASSPGRDAPQHF	TRBV4-1	TRBJ1-5
CASSYSDSPSPEAFF	TRBV6-5	TRBJ1-1
CASSPGGGGQPQHF	TRBV9	TRBJ1-5
CASILTATNEKLFF	TRBV12-3/TRBV12-4	TRBJ1-4
CASSQERQGWEKLFF	TRBV4-1	TRBJ1-4
CASSLYRDRSDSPLHF	TRBV5-1	TRBJ1-6
CASMGTDNYGYTF	TRBV19	TRBJ1-2
CASSSGTANSPLHF	TRBV19	TRBJ1-6
CASSKRGMAVETQYF	TRBV27	TRBJ2-5
CSVEEHWNTEAFF	TRBV29-1	TRBJ1-1
CASSFLAGVTDTQYF	TRBV5-8	TRBJ2-3
CASSLSQGLAYEQYF	TRBV7-2	TRBJ2-7
CASSLDLGSRRGSYEQYF	TRBV5-1	TRBJ2-7
CSAPSMSYNEQFF	TRBV20-1	TRBJ2-1
CASSLGPGTPEAFF	TRBV5-1	TRBJ1-1
CSVPGQKNTEAFF	TRBV29-1	TRBJ1-1
CASSLGIPRLIPEAFF	TRBV13	TRBJ1-1
CATSDPGRETQYF	TRBV24-1	TRBJ2-5
CASSRTVYEQYF	TRBV28	TRBJ2-7
CASSSGVAQETQYF	TRBV7-2	TRBJ2-5
CATSLGGNYGYTF	TRBV15	TRBJ1-2
CASSIPGQGVPYEQYF	TRBV7-9	TRBJ2-7
CASSIRDFGETQYF	TRBV14	TRBJ2-5
CASAGQTYEQYF	TRBV12-3/TRBV12-4	TRBJ2-7
CASSRQISYNEQFF	TRBV25-1	TRBJ2-1
CASSAQSGGTEAFF	TRBV5-1	TRBJ1-1
CASSQAPGQKNEKLFF	TRBV3-1	TRBJ1-4
CAWSVASGAGNQPQHF	TRBV30	TRBJ1-5
CASSFGGNLDEQYF	TRBV7-9	TRBJ2-7
CASSASGKSYEQYF	TRBV9	TRBJ2-7
CSATSGRATDTQYF	TRBV20-1	TRBJ2-3
CASSPAGAPNTQYF	TRBV7-2	TRBJ2-3
CASMIRGQETQYF	TRBV5-1	TRBJ2-5
CASSRPDRGLETQYF	TRBV28	TRBJ2-5
CASSQVGHELYF	TRBV4-1	TRBJ2-7
CSATRDGSTDTQYF	TRBV20-1	TRBJ2-3
CAVIAGKAGTEAFF	TRBV19	TRBJ1-1
CASSLAGGERNSPLHF	TRBV5-1	TRBJ1-6
CASSLGTGPHQPQHF	TRBV11-2	TRBJ1-5